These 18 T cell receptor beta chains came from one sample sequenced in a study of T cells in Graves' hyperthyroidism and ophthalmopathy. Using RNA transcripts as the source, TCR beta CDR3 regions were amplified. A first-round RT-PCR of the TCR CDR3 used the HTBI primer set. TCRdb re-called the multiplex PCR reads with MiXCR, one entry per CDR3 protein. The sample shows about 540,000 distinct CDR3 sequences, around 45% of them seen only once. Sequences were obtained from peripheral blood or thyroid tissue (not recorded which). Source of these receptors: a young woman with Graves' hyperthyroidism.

The CDR3: CASETGGTSGRADYEHF. The CDR3 bases are TGTGCCAGCGAAACAGGTGGGACTAGCGGGAGGGCAGACTACGAGCATTTT. The chain links TRBV2 to TRBJ1-5; possibly TRBD1 for D (5 bases). The V gene lost 8 bases and the J gene lost 14 bases, with 34 bases spanning the gap. Looked up from germline, CDR1 is SNHLY and CDR2 is FYNNEI. CDR3 size: 17 residues. Full variable domain (remainder filled in from reference TRBV2 and TRBJ1-5): EPEVTQTPSHQVTQMGQEVILRCVPISNHLYFYWYRQILGQKVEFLVSFYNNEISEKSEIFDDQFSVERPDGSNFTLKIRSTKLEDSAMYFCASETGGTSGRADYEHFGDGTRLSIL.

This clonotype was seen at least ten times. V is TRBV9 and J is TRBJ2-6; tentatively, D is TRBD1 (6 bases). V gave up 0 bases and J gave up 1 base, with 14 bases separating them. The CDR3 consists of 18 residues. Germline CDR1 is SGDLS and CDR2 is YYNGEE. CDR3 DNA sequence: TGTGCCAGCAGCGTAGATGGGGGCCCTATATCTGGGGCCAACGTCCTGACTTTC. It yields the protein CASSVDGGPISGANVLTF.

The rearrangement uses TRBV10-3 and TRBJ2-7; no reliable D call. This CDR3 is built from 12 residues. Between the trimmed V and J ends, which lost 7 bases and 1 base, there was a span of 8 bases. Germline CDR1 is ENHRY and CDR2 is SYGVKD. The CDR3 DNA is TGTGCCATCAAGGGTGATTCCTACGAGCAGTACTTC. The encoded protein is CAIKGDSYEQYF.

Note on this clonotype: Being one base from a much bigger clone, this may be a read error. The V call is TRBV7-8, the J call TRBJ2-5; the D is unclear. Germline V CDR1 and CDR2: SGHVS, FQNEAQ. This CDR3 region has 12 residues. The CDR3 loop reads CAGSLEGRSQYF. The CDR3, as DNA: TGTGCCGGCAGCTTAGAAGGAAGGTCCCAGTACTTC.

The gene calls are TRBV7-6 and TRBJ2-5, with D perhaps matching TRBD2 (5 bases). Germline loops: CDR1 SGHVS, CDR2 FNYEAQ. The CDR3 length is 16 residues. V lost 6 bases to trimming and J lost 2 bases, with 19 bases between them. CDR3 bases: TGTGCCAGCAGTCGCTTTGCGACGGGGAGACAAGAGACCCAGTACTTC. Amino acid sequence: CASSRFATGRQETQYF.

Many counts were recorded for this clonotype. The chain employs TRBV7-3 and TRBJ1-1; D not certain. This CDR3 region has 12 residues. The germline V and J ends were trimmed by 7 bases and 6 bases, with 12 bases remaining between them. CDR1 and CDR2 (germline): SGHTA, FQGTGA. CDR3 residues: CASNSAGAEAFF. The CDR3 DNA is TGTGCCAGCAACTCCGCCGGAGCTGAAGCTTTCTTT. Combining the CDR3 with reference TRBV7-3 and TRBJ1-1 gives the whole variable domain GAGVSQTPSNKVTEKGKYVELRCDPISGHTALYWYRQSLGQGPEFLIYFQGTGAADDSGLPNDRFFAVRPEGSVSTLKIQRTERGDSAVYLCASNSAGAEAFFGQGTRLTVV.

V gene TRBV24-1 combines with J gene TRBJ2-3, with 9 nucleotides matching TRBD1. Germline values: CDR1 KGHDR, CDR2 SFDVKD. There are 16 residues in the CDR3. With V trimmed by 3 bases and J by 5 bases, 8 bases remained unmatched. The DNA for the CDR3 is TGTGCCACCAGTGATCCCAACAGGGGGCTTCGAGATACGCAGTATTTT. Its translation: CATSDPNRGLRDTQYF.

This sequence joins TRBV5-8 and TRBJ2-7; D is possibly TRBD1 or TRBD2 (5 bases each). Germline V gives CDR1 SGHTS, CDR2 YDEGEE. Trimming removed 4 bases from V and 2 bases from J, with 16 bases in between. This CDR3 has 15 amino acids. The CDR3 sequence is CASSQPGAITYEQYF. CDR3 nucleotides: TGTGCCAGCAGCCAACCCGGGGCGATCACCTACGAGCAGTACTTC.

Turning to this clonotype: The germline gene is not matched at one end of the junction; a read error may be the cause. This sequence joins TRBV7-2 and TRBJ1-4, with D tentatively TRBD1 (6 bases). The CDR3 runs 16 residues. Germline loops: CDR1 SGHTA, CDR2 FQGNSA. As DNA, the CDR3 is TGTGCCAGCAGCTTAGACGTCGGGGGCTTAGGTGAAAAGCTGTTTTTT. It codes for CASSLDVGGLGEKLFF.

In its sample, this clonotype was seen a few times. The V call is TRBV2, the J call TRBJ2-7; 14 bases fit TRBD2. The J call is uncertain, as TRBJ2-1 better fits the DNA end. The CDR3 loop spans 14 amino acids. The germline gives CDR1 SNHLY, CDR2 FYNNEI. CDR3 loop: CASWTSGRTNEQFF. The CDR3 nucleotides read TGTGCCAGCTGGACTAGCGGGAGGACGAATGAGCAGTTCTTC.

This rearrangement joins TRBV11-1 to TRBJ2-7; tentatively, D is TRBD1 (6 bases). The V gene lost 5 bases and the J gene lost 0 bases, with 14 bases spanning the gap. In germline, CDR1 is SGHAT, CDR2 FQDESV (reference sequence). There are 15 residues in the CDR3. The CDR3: CASSPPGHHSYEQYF. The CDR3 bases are TGTGCCAGCAGCCCTCCGGGACACCACTCCTACGAGCAGTACTTC.

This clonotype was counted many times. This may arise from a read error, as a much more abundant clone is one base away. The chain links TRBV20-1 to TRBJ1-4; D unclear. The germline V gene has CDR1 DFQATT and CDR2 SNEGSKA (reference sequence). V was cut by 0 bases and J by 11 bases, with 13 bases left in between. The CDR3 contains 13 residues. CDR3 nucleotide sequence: TGCAGTGCTAGAGATTCGCCGGGAAGGAAACTGTTTTTT. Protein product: CSARDSPGRKLFF.

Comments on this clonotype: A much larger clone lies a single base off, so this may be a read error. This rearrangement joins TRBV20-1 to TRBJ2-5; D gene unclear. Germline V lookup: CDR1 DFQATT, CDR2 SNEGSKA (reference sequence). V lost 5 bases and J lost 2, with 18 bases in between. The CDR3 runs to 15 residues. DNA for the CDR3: TGCAGTGCTTTAAGCCAAGGATGGCCTCAAGAGACCCAGTACTTC. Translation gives CSALSQGWPQETQYF.

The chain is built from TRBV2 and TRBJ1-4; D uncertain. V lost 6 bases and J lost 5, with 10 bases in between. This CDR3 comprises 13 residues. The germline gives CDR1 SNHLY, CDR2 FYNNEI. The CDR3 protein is CASRRAGNEKLFF. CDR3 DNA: TGTGCCAGCAGGCGGGCCGGGAATGAAAAACTGTTTTTT.

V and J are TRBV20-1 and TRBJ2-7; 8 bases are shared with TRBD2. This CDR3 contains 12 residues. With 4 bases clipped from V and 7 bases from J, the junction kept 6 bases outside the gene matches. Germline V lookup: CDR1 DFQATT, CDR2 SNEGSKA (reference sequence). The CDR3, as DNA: TGCAGTGCTAAGAGCGGGAGCGTTGAGCAGTACTTC. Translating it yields CSAKSGSVEQYF.

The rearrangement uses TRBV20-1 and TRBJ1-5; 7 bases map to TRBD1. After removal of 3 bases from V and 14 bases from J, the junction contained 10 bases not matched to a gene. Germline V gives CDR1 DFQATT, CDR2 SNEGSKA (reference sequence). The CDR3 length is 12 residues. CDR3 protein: CSASRGGTYEHF. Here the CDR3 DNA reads TGCAGTGCTAGCAGGGGGGGAACCTACGAGCATTTT.

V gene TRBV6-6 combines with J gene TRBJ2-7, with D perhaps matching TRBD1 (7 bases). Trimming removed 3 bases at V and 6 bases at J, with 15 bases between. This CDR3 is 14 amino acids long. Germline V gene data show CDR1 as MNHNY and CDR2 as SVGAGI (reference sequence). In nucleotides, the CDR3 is TGTGCCAGCAGTTATATGGACAGGAGGGGCGAGCAGTACTTC. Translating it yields CASSYMDRRGEQYF.

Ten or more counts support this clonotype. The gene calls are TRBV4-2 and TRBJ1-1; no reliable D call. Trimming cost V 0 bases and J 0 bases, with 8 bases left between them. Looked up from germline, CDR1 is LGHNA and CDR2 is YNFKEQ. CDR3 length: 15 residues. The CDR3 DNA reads TGTGCCAGCAGCCAAGATGGCCTGATGAACACTGAAGCTTTCTTT. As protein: CASSQDGLMNTEAFF.